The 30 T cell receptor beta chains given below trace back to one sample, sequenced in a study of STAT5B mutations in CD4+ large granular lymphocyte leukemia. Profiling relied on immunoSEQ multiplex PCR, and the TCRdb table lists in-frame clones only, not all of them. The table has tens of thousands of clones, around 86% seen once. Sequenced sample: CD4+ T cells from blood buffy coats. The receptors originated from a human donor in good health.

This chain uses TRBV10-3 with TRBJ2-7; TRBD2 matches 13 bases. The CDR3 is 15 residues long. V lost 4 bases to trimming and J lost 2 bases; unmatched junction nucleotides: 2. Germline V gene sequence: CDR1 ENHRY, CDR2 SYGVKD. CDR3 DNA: TGTGCCATCAGTGGCGGGACTAGCGGGACCTACGAGCAGTACTTC. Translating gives CAISGGTSGTYEQYF.

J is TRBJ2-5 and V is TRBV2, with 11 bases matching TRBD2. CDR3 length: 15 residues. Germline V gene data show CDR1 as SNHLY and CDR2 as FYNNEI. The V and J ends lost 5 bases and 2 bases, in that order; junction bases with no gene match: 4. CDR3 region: CASSPRLAGQETQYF. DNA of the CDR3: TGTGCCAGCAGTCCTCGACTAGCGGGGCAAGAGACCCAGTACTTC.

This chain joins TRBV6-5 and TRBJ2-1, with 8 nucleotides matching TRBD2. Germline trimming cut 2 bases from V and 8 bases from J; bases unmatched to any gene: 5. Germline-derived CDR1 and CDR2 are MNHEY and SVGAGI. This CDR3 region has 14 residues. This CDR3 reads CASSYRRGGDEQFF. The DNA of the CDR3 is TGTGCCAGCAGTTACCGCCGGGGGGGCGATGAGCAGTTCTTC.

CDR3 bases: TGCGCCAGCAGCTTGGCGGTTAGGGGACAAGAGACCCAGTACTTC. Translated, it gives CASSLAVRGQETQYF. V and J are TRBV5-1 and TRBJ2-5, with D perhaps matching TRBD1 (5 bases). The CDR3 is made up of 15 amino acids. CDR1 SGHRS and CDR2 YFSETQ come from the germline V gene. Trimming took 0 bases from V and 2 from J, leaving 11 bases between them.

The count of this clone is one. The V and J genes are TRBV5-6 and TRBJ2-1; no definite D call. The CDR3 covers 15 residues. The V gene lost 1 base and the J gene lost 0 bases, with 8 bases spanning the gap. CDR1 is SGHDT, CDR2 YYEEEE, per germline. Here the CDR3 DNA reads TGTGCCAGCAGCTTGTTGTGGTCCTCCTACAATGAGCAGTTCTTC. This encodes CASSLLWSSYNEQFF.

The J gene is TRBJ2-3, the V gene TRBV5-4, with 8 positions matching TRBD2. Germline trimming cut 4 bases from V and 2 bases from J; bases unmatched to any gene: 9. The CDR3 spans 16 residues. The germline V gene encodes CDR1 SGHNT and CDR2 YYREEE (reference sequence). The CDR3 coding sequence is TGTGCCAGCAGCGCCGGGGGGGGGACATCCACAGATACGCAGTATTTT. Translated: CASSAGGGTSTDTQYF.

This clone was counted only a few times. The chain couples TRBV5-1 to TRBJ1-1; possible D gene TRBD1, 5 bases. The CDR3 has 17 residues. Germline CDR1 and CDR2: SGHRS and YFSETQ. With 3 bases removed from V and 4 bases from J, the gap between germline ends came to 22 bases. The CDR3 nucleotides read TGCGCCAGCAGCTGGGGCTCGGGGTATGTCGGGAGCACTGAAGCTTTCTTT. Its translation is CASSWGSGYVGSTEAFF.

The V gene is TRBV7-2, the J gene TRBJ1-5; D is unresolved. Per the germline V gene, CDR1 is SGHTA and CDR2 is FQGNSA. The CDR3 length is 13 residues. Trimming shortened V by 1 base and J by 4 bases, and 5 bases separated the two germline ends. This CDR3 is CASSLGRNQPQHF. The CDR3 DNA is TGTGCCAGCAGCTTAGGCAGGAATCAGCCCCAGCATTTT. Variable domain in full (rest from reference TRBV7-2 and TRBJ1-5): GAGVSQSPSNKVTEKGKDVELRCDPISGHTALYWYRQSLGQGLEFLIYFQGNSAPDKSGLPSDRFSAERTGGSVSTLTIQRTQQEDSAVYLCASSLGRNQPQHFGDGTRLSIL.

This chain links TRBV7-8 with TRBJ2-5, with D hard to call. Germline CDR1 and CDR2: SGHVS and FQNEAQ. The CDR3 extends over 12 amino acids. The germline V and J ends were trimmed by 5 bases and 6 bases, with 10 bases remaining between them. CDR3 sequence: CASSPRGQTQYF. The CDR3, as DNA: TGTGCCAGCAGCCCCCGCGGTCAGACCCAGTACTTC.

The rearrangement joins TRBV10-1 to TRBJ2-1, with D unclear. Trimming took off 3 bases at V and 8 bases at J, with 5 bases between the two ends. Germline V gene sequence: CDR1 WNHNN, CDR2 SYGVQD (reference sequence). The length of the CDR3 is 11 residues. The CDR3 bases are TGCGCCAGCAGTGATCAGGATGAGCAGTTCTTC. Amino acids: CASSDQDEQFF.

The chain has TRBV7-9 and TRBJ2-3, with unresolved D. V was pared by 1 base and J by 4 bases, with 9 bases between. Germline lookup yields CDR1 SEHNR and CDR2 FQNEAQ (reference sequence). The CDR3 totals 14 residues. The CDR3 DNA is TGTGCCAGCAGCTTAGGGCTAGTCTCAGATACGCAGTATTTT. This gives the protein CASSLGLVSDTQYF.

CDR3 nucleotide sequence: TGTGCCAGCTCACCACTGCCCAGAGACCTCTATGGCTACACCTTC. Protein: CASSPLPRDLYGYTF. The V and J genes are TRBV18 and TRBJ1-2; no reliable D call. CDR3 length equals 15 residues. V lost 1 base to trimming and J lost 4 bases, with 13 bases between them. Per the germline V gene, CDR1 is KGHSH and CDR2 is LQKENI.

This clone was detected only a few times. CDR3: CASGGLAGYEQFF. CDR3 in DNA: TGTGCCAGCGGAGGACTAGCGGGGTATGAGCAGTTCTTC. The chain is built from TRBV7-2 and TRBJ2-1; TRBD2 matches at 12 bases. The germline V gene encodes CDR1 SGHTA and CDR2 FQGNSA. The CDR3 is 13 residues long. J gave up 8 bases and V 8 bases, and 4 bases lay outside the gene matches.

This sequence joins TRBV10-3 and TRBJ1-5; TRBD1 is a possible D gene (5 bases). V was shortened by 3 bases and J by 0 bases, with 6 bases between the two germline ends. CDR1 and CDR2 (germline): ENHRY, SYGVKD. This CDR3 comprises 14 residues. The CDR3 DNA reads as TGTGCCATCAGTGACAGGGTTAGCAATCAGCCCCAGCATTTT. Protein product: CAISDRVSNQPQHF.

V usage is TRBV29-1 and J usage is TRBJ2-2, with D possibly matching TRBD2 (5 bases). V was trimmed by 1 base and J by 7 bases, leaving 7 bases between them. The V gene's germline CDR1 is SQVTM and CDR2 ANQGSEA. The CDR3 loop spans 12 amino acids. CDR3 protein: CSVEVRGGELFF. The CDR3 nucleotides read TGCAGCGTTGAAGTCCGGGGCGGGGAGCTGTTTTTT.

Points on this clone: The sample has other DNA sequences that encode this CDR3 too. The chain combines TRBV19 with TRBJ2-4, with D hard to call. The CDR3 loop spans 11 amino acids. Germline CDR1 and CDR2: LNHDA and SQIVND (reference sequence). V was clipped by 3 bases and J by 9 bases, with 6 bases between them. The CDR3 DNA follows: TGTGCCAGTAGTATGGGTGTCATTCAGTACTTC. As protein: CASSMGVIQYF.

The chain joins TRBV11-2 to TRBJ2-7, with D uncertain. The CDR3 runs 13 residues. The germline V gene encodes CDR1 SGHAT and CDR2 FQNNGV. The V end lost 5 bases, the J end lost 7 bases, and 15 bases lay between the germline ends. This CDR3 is CASSRNLDGEQYV. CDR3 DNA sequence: TGTGCCAGCAGCCGTAACTTAGATGGAGAGCAGTACGTC.

This CDR3 reads CASSPGAQGYGYTF. CDR3 sequence (DNA): TGTGCCAGCTCACCAGGAGCACAGGGGTATGGCTACACCTTC. The rearrangement links TRBV18 to TRBJ1-2, with 7 bases fitting TRBD1. CDR1 KGHSH and CDR2 LQKENI come from the germline V gene. There are 14 residues in the CDR3. With V trimmed by 2 bases and J by 5 bases, 5 bases remained unmatched.

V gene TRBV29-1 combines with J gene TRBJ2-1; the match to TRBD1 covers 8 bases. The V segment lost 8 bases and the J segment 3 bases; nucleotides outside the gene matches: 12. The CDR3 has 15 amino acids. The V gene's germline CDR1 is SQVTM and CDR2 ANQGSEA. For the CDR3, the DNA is TGCAGCTCTCCCGGGGCAGGGGGCAACTACAATGAGCAGTTCTTC. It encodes CSSPGAGGNYNEQFF.

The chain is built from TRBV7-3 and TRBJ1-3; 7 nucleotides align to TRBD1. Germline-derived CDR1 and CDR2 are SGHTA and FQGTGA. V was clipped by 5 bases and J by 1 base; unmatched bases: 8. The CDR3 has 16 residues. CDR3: CASSEGDSRSGNTIYF. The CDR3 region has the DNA TGTGCCAGCAGCGAGGGGGACAGCAGATCTGGAAACACCATATATTTT.

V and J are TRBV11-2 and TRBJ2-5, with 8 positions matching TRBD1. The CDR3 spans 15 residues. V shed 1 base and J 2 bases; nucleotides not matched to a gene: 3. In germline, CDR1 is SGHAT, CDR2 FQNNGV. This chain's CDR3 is CASSLGRQGQETQYF. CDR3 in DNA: TGTGCCAGCAGCTTAGGAAGACAGGGGCAAGAGACCCAGTACTTC.

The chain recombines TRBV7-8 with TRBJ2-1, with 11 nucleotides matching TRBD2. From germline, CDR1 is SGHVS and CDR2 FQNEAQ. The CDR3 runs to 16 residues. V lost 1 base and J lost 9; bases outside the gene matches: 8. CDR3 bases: TGTGCCAGCAGCTTAGACTTTACTAGCGGGAGTGGTGAGCAGTTCTTC. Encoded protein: CASSLDFTSGSGEQFF.

The CDR3 here is CASTQWGGKVNEQFF. Written as DNA, the CDR3 is TGTGCCAGCACCCAGTGGGGGGGAAAAGTAAATGAGCAGTTCTTC. This chain joins TRBV2 and TRBJ2-1; 7 bases align to TRBD2. V lost 7 bases and J lost 7; bases outside the gene matches: 13. CDR3 length: 15 residues. CDR1 is SNHLY and CDR2 is FYNNEI in the germline V gene.

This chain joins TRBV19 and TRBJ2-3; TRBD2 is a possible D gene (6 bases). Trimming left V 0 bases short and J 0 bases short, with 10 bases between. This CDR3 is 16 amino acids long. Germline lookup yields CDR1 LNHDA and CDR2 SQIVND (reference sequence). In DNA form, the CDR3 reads TGTGCCAGTAGTATAGAGCGGGACTGGAGCACAGATACGCAGTATTTT. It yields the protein CASSIERDWSTDTQYF.

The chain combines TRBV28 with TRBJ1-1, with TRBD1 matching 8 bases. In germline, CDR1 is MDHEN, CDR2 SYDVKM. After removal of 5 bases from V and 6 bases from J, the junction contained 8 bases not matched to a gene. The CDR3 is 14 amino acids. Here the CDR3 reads CASSAHRGGAEAFF. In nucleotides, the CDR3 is TGTGCCAGCAGTGCACACAGGGGGGGCGCTGAAGCTTTCTTT.

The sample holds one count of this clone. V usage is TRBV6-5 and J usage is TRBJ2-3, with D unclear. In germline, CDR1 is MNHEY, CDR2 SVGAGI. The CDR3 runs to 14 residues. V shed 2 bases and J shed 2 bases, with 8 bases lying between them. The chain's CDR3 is CASSYGSPTDTQYF. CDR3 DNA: TGTGCCAGCAGTTACGGCTCCCCCACAGATACGCAGTATTTT.

The CDR3 DNA is TGCGCCAGCAGCTTGGTAGGGGGGAACACTGAAGCTTTCTTT. Translation gives CASSLVGGNTEAFF. This rearrangement joins TRBV5-1 to TRBJ1-1; D may be TRBD1 (6 bases). Germline assignment: CDR1 SGHRS and CDR2 YFSETQ. The CDR3 covers 14 residues. Trimming removed 0 bases from V and 1 base from J, with 7 bases in between. Looking up the rest from reference TRBV5-1 and TRBJ1-1 gives the full variable domain: KAGVTQTPRYLIKTRGQQVTLSCSPISGHRSVSWYQQTPGQGLQFLFEYFSETQRNKGNFPGRFSGRQFSNSRSEMNVSTLELGDSALYLCASSLVGGNTEAFFGQGTRLTVV.

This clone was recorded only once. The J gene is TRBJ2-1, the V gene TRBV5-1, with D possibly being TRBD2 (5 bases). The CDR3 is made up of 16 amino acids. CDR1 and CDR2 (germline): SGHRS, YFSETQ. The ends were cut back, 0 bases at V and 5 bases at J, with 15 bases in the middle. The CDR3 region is CASSLGIGGGDNEQFF. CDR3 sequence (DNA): TGCGCCAGCAGCTTGGGTATTGGCGGAGGTGACAATGAGCAGTTCTTC.

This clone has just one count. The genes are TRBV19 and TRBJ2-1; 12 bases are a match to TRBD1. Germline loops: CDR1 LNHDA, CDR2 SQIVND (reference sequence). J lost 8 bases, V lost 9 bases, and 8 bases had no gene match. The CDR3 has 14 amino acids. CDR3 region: CASEPGQGAYEQFF. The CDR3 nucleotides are TGTGCCAGCGAACCGGGACAGGGGGCATATGAGCAGTTCTTC.

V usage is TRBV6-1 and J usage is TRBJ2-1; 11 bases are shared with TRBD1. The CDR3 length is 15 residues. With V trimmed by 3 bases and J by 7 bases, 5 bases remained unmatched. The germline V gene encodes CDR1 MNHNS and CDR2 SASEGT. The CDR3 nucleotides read TGTGCCAGCAGTGATTGGACAGGGGGCAGGAATGAGCAGTTCTTC. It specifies CASSDWTGGRNEQFF.